This T cell receptor (beta chain) was sequenced in a study of kidney transplant recipient with SARS-CoV-2 infection. Each CDR3 protein gets one entry after TCRdb re-called the reads with MiXCR. The profile shows approximately 250,000 distinct CDR3 sequences, around 26% of them singletons. V gave up 1 base and J gave up 12 bases; unmatched junction bases: 6. The CDR3 spans 13 residues. CDR1 is LNHDA and CDR2 is SQIVND in the germline V gene (reference sequence). This clonotype was observed at least ten times. This specimen consisted of a blood sample, obtained at baseline and on day 111 from a kidney transplant recipient. The TCR comes from a male patient aged 25 to 39 who had COVID-19 and was a kidney transplant recipient. Part of the T cell pool may stem from the graft donor. The chain employs TRBV19 and TRBJ2-1, with 7 bases fitting TRBD2. CDR3 region: CASSIGSPGGQFF. The CDR3 bases are TGTGCCAGTAGTATAGGATCCCCGGGAGGGCAGTTCTTC.